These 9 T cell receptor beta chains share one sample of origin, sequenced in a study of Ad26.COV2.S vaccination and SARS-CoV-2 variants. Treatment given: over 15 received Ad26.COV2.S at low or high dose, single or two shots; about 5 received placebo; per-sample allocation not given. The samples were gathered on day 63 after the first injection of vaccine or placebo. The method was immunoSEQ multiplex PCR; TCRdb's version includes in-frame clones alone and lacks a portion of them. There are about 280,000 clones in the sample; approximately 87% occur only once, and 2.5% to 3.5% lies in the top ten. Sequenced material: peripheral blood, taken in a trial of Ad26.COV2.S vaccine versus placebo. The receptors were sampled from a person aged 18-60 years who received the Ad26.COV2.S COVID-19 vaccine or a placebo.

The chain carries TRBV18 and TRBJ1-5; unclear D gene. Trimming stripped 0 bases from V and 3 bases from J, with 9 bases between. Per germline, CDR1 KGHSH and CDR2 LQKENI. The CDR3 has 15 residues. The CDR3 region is CASSPPARNNQPQHF. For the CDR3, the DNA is TGTGCCAGCTCACCACCTGCCCGGAACAATCAGCCCCAGCATTTT. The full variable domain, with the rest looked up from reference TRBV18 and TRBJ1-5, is NAGVMQNPRHLVRRRGQEARLRCSPMKGHSHVYWYRQLPEEGLKFMVYLQKENIIDESGMPKERFSAEFPKEGPSILRIQQVVRGDSAAYFCASSPPARNNQPQHFGDGTRLSIL.

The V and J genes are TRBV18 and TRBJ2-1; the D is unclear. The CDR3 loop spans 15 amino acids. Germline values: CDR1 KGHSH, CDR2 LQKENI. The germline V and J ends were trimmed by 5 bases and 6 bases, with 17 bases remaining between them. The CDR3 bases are TGTGCCAGCTCATCCCCTTGGGCCCGAATCAATGAGCAGTTCTTC. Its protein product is CASSSPWARINEQFF.

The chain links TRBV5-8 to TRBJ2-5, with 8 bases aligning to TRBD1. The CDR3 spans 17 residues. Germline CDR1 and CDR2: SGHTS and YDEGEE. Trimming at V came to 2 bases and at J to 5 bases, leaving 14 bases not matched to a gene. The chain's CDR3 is CASSFPFPGQAWETQYF. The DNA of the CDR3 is TGTGCCAGCAGCTTCCCTTTCCCGGGACAGGCTTGGGAGACCCAGTACTTC.

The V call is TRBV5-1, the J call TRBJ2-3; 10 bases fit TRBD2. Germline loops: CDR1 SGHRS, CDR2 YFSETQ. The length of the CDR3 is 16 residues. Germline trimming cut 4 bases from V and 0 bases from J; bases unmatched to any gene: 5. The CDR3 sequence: CASSLGTSASTDTQYF. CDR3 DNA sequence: TGCGCCAGCAGCCTTGGGACTAGCGCAAGCACAGATACGCAGTATTTT.

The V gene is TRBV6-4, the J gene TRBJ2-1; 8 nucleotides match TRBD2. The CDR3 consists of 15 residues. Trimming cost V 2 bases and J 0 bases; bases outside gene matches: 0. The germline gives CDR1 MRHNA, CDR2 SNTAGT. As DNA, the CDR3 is TGTGCCAGCAGTGACACTAGCGGCTCCTACAATGAGCAGTTCTTC. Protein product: CASSDTSGSYNEQFF.

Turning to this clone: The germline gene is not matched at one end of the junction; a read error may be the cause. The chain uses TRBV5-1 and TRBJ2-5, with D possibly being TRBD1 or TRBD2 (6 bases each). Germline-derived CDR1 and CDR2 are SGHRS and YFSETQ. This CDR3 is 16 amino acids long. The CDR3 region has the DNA TGCGCCAGCAGATTGGACGTTGGGGGGCGCACAGAGACCCAGTACTTC. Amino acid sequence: CASRLDVGGRTETQYF.

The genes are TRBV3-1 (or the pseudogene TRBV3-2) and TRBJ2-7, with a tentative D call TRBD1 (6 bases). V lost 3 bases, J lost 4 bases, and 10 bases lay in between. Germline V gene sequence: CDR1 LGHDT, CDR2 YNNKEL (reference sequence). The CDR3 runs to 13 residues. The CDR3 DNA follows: TGTGCCAGCAGCCACAGGGGATTTTACGAGCAGTACTTC. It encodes CASSHRGFYEQYF.

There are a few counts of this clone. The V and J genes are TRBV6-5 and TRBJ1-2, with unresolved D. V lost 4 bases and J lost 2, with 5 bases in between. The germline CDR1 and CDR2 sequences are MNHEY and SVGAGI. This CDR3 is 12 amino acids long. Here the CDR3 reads CASSSGNYGYTF. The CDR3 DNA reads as TGTGCCAGCAGTTCCGGGAACTATGGCTACACCTTC.

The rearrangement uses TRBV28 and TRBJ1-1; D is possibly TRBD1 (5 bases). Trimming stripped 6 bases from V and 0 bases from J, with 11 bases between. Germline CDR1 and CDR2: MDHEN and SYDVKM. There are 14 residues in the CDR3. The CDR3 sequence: CASRPAGLNTEAFF. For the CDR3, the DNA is TGTGCCAGCAGGCCCGCAGGGCTGAACACTGAAGCTTTCTTT.